This T cell receptor beta chain was sequenced during a study of shared clonotypes between healthy human individuals. Broader study findings: What naive subsets generally showed was a larger estimated richness than memory subsets showed. Some clonotypes were shared by all four sorted-subset donors, while others were not shared. The non-shared ones had lower generation probabilities than the shared ones.

Naive CD8 cells lacked CD45RO and underwent positive selection for CCR7, leaving out terminally differentiated effector memory CD45RA+ cells. Free of recent acute infections or vaccinations, the donors were healthy HIV-negative adults. About this clone itself: Antigen unknown.

TCRdb's copy holds only in-frame clones and misses some; the assay was immunoSEQ multiplex PCR. The sample carries some 2,100,000 clones, just over 90% recorded once. Germline values: CDR1 MNHEY, CDR2 SMNVEV (reference sequence). The CDR3 is 13 amino acids. With V trimmed by 3 bases and J by 4 bases, 2 bases remained unmatched. The V gene is TRBV27, the J gene TRBJ1-2; TRBD1 matches at 7 bases. The sequenced sample consisted of naive CD8+ T cells from PBMCs. The origin of this receptor is a man between 18 and 35 years old in good health. Some clones in this sample may be carry-over from other donors' samples. The CDR3 reads CASSFAGGYGYTF. In nucleotides, the CDR3 is TGTGCCAGCAGTTTCGCAGGGGGCTATGGCTACACCTTC.